This T cell receptor beta chain stems from a study of CD4 T cells in relation to SARS-CoV-2 and coronaviruses. Study-wide background: Convalescent patients were 7 or 8 males and 4 females; two were Hispanic.

Details on this clone: The antigen remains unidentified.

Points from the study as a whole: The assay detects memory recall responses, not culture-primed primary responses. Approximately 65% of donors had memory CD4+ clonotypes crossrecognizing SARS-CoV-2 and common cold coronavirus spike. Crossreactive clones expanded significantly less to SARS-CoV-2 than monoreactive clones.

Germline assignment: CDR1 LGHDT and CDR2 YNNKEL (reference sequence). CDR3 length: 13 amino acids. V lost 2 bases and J 6 bases, leaving 10 bases between the germline ends. The protocol was immunoSEQ multiplex PCR, while the TCRdb copy is restricted to in-frame clones and leaves out a portion. The data contain tens of thousands of clones, roughly 90% of them singletons. The genes are TRBV3-1 (or the pseudogene TRBV3-2) and TRBJ1-2, with D maybe TRBD1 (6 bases). The sequenced sample was memory CD4+ T cells from PBMCs. The clonotype comes from an adult with COVID-19. The CDR3 region is CASSQRGGDGYTF. CDR3 coding DNA: TGTGCCAGCAGCCAAAGGGGGGGGGATGGCTACACCTTC.